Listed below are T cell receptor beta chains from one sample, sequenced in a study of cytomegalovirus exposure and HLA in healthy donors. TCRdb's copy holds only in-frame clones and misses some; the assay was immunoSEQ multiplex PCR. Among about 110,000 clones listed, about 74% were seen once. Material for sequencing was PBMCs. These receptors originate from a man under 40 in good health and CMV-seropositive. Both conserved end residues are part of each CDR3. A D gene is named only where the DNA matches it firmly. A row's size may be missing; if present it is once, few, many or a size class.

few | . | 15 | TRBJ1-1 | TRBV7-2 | CASSSQDLWNTEAFF | TGTGCCAGCAGCTCTCAGGACTTATGGAACACTGAAGCTTTCTTT
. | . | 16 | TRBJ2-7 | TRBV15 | CATSGSFGVAPYEQYF | TGTGCCACCAGCGGAAGTTTCGGGGTTGCCCCCTACGAGCAGTACTTC
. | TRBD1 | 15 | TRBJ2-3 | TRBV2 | CASSPRTGGGDTQYF | TGTGCCAGCAGCCCAAGGACAGGAGGAGGAGATACGCAGTATTTT
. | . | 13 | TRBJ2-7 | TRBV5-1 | CASSLDGSYEQYF | TGCGCCAGCAGCTTGGACGGGTCCTACGAGCAGTACTTC
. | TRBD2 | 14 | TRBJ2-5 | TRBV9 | CASSVGGGEETQYF | TGTGCCAGCAGCGTAGGCGGGGGGGAAGAGACCCAGTACTTC
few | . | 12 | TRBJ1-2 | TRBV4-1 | CASSQQASGYTF | TGCGCCAGCAGCCAGCAGGCGAGTGGCTACACCTTC
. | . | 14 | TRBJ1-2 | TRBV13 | CASSLGVGEDGYTF | TGTGCCAGCAGCTTAGGCGTGGGGGAGGATGGCTACACCTTC
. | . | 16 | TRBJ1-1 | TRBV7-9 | CSSSDPPLRGFPEAFF | TGTTCCAGCAGCGATCCCCCGTTGAGGGGGTTCCCTGAAGCTTTCTTT
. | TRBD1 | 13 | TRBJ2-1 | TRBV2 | CASKEQGADEQFF | TGTGCCAGCAAAGAGCAGGGGGCGGATGAGCAGTTCTTC
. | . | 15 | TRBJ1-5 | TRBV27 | CASSLPTGSNQPQHF | TGTGCCAGCAGTTTACCAACAGGGTCCAATCAGCCCCAGCATTTT
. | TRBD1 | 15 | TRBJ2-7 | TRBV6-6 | CASSYSGTVLYEQYF | TGTGCCAGCAGTTACTCCGGGACAGTCCTCTACGAGCAGTACTTC
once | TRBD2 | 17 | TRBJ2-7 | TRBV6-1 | CASSGGDSGGSGYEQYF | TGTGCCAGCAGTGGGGGAGATTCGGGGGGAAGTGGGTACGAGCAGTACTTC
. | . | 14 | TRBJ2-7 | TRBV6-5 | CASTPPGNSYEQYF | TGTGCCAGCACCCCACCAGGGAACTCCTACGAGCAGTACTTC
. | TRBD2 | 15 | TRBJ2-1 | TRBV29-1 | CSVEGSAGGGTGQFF | TGCAGCGTTGAAGGGTCTGCGGGGGGGGGTACGGGGCAGTTCTTC
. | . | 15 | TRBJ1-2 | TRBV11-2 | CASSLTGRGDYGYTF | TGTGCCAGCAGCTTAACGGGACGGGGGGACTATGGCTACACCTTC
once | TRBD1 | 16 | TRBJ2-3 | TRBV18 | CASSPSDRLSTDTQYF | TGTGCCAGCTCACCTTCGGACAGGTTGAGCACAGATACGCAGTATTTT
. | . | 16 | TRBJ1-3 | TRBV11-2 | CASSLVPGFSGNTIYF | TGTGCCAGCAGCTTAGTCCCGGGATTCTCTGGAAACACCATATATTTT
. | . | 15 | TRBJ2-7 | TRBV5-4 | CASSWGTSGSYEQYF | TGTGCCAGCAGCTGGGGGACTTCTGGGAGCTACGAGCAGTACTTC
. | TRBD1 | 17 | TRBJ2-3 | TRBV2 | CASRGTGRAAYADTQYF | TGTGCCAGCAGAGGGACAGGCCGGGCCGCGTATGCAGATACGCAGTATTTT
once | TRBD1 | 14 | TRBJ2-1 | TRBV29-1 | CSGGQSDRGHEQFF | TGCAGCGGCGGACAGTCTGACAGGGGCCATGAGCAGTTCTTC
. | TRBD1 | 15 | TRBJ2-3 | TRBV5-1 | CASSPRDSGTDTQYF | TGCGCCAGCAGCCCCCGGGACAGCGGCACAGATACGCAGTATTTT
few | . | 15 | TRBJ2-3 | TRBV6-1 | CASAVDRTYTDTQYF | TGTGCCAGCGCCGTTGACAGGACCTACACAGATACGCAGTATTTT
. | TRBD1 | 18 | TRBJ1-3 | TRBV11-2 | CASSLGFDRGPSGNTIYF | TGTGCCAGCAGCTTAGGGTTCGACAGGGGGCCGTCTGGAAACACCATATATTTT
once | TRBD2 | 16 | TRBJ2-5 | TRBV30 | CAWSGLAGPIGGTQYF | TGTGCCTGGTCTGGACTAGCGGGACCCATCGGGGGCACCCAGTACTTC
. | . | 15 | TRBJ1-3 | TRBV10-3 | CAIGGGTFSGNTIYF | TGTGCCATCGGGGGCGGAACCTTCTCTGGAAACACCATATATTTT
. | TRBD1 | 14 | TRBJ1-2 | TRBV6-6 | CASRGGDRSYGYTF | TGTGCCAGCAGGGGCGGGGACAGAAGCTATGGCTACACCTTC
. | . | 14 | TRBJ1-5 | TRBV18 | CASSREGSNQPQHF | TGTGCCAGCTCCCGTGAGGGCAGCAATCAGCCCCAGCATTTT
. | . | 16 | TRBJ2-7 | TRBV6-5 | CASSYLGRDTLYEQYF | TGTGCCAGCAGTTACTTGGGACGGGACACCCTCTACGAGCAGTACTTC
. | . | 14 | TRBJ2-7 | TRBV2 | CASRAETNSYEQYF | TGTGCCAGCAGGGCGGAGACCAACTCCTACGAGCAGTACTTC
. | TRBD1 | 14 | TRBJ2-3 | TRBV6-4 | CASSRDRVTDTQYF | TGTGCCAGCAGTAGGGACAGGGTTACAGATACGCAGTATTTT
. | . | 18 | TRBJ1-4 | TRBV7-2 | CASSLRWGLGEGNEKLFF | TGTGCCAGCAGCTTGCGTTGGGGGCTGGGGGAGGGTAATGAAAAACTGTTTTTT
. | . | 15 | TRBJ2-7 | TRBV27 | CASSWSGVTTYEQYF | TGTGCCAGCAGTTGGTCGGGGGTTACGACCTACGAGCAGTACTTC
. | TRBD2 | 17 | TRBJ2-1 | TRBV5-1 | CASSWGLAGVDYNEQFF | TGCGCCAGCAGCTGGGGACTAGCGGGGGTGGACTACAATGAGCAGTTCTTC
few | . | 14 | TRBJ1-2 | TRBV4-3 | CASSQEHSLYGYPF | TGCGCCAGCAGCCAAGAACACAGCCTATATGGCTACCCCTTC
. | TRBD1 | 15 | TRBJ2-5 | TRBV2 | CASRVGHRGRETQYF | TGTGCCAGCAGGGTGGGGCACAGGGGGCGGGAGACCCAGTACTTC
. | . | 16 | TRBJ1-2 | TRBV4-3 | CASSQDSGAQRYGYTF | TGCGCCAGCAGCCAAGATAGCGGGGCGCAGAGGTATGGCTACACCTTC
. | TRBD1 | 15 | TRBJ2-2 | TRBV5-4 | CASSLGTANTGELFF | TGTGCCAGCAGCTTAGGGACAGCGAACACCGGGGAGCTGTTTTTT
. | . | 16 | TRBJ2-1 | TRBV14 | CASSQDRRTLYNEQFF | TGTGCCAGCAGCCAAGATCGTAGGACACTTTACAATGAGCAGTTCTTC
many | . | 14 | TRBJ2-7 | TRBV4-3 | CASSQAAGQYEQYF | TGCGCCAGCAGCCAAGCGGCGGGGCAATACGAGCAGTACTTC
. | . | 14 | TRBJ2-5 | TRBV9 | CASSVGRAQETQYF | TGTGCCAGCAGCGTAGGGAGGGCCCAAGAGACCCAGTACTTC
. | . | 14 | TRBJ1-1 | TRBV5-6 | CASSLVQANTEAFF | TGTGCCAGCAGCTTGGTGCAGGCGAACACTGAAGCTTTCTTT
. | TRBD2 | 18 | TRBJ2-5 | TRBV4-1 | CASSPISGLAGGQETQYF | TGCGCCAGCAGTCCCATCTCCGGACTAGCGGGGGGCCAAGAGACCCAGTACTTC
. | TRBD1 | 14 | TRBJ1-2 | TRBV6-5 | CASSYSGTVYGYPF | TGTGCCAGCAGTTACTCCGGGACAGTCTATGGCTACCCCTTC
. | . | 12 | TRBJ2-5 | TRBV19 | CASRQAGETQYF | TGTGCCAGTCGACAGGCTGGGGAGACCCAGTACTTC
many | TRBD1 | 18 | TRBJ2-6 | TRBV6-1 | CASSGYRGLLSGANVLTF | TGTGCCAGCAGTGGATACAGGGGCCTCCTCTCTGGGGCCAACGTCCTGACTTTC
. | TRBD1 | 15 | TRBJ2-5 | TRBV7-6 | CASSSRTGGLETQYF | TGTGCCAGCAGCTCCCGGACAGGGGGCCTAGAGACCCAGTACTTC
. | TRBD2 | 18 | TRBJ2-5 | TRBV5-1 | CASSPRSSTSGGQETQYF | TGCGCCAGCAGCCCCCGGTCTTCGACTAGCGGGGGCCAAGAGACCCAGTACTTC
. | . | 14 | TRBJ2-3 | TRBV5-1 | CASRSQGGTDTQYF | TGCGCCAGCAGGAGCCAGGGCGGCACAGATACGCAGTATTTT
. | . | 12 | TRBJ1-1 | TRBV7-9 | CSSGRVNTEAFF | TGTTCCAGCGGCAGGGTGAACACTGAAGCTTTCTTT
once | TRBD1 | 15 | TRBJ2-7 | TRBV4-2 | CASSYRTGGTYEQYF | TGTGCCAGCAGCTACCGGACAGGGGGTACCTACGAGCAGTACTTC
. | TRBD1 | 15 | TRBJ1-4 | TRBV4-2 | CASSHEGDRGPRLFF | TGTGCCAGCAGCCATGAAGGAGACAGGGGGCCAAGACTGTTTTTT
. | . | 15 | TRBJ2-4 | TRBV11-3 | CASSISGQRGNIQYF | TGTGCCAGCAGCATCAGCGGGCAAAGAGGAAACATTCAGTACTTC
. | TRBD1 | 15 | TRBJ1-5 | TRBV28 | CASRSDRGLLQPQHF | TGTGCCAGCAGGTCCGACAGGGGGCTCCTACAGCCCCAGCATTTT
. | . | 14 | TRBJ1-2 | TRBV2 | CASSGVGALYGYTF | TGTGCCAGCAGTGGAGTGGGGGCCCTCTATGGCTACACCTTC
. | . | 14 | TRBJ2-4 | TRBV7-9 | CASSLDSDGNIQYF | TGTGCCAGCAGCCTGGACAGCGACGGAAACATTCAGTACTTC